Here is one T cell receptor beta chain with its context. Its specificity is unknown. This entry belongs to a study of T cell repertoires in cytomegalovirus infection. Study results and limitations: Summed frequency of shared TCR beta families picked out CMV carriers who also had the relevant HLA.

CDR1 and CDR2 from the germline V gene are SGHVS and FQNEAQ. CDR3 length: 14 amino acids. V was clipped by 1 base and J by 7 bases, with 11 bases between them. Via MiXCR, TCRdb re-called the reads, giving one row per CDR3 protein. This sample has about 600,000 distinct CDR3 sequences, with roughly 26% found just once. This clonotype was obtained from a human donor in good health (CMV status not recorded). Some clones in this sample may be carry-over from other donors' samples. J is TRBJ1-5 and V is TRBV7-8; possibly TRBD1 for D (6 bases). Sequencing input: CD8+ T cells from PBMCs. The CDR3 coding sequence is TGTGCCAGCAGCTTAGGGGGGGCAAAACAGCCCCAGCATTTT. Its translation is CASSLGGAKQPQHF.